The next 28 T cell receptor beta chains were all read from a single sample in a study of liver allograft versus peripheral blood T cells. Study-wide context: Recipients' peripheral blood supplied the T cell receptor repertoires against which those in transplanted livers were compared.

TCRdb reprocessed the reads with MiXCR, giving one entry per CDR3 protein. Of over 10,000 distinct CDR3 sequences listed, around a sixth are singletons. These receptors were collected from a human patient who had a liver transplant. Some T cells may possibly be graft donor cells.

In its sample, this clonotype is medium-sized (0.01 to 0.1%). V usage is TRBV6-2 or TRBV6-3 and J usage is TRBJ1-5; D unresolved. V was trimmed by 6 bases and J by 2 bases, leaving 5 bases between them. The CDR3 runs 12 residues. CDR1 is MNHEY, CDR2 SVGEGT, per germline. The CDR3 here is CASRRGNQPQHF. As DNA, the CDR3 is TGTGCCAGCAGGCGTGGCAATCAGCCCCAGCATTTT.

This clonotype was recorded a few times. CDR3 sequence (DNA): TGTGCCAGCAGCTCGGACAGGAGAGAGGAAAAACTGTTTTTT. It specifies CASSSDRREEKLFF. This sequence joins TRBV5-4 and TRBJ1-4; TRBD1 aligns across 7 bases. V shed 3 bases, J shed 8 bases, and the junction held 7 bases outside the gene matches. The CDR3 covers 14 residues. Germline loops: CDR1 SGHNT, CDR2 YYREEE (reference sequence).

CDR3 region: CASGTSGDEQYF. CDR3 DNA sequence: TGTGCCAGCGGGACGTCAGGGGACGAGCAGTACTTC. The chain uses TRBV11-1 and TRBJ2-7, with D tentatively TRBD1 (6 bases). Trimming removed 8 bases from V and 5 bases from J, with 13 bases in between. The CDR3 runs to 12 residues. Germline V gene sequence: CDR1 SGHAT, CDR2 FQDESV (reference sequence).

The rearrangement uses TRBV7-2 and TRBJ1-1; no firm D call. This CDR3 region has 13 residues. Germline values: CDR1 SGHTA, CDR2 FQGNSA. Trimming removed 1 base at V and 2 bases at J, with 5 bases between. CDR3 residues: CASSLGHNTEAFF. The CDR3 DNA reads TGTGCCAGCAGCTTAGGTCATAACACTGAAGCTTTCTTT.

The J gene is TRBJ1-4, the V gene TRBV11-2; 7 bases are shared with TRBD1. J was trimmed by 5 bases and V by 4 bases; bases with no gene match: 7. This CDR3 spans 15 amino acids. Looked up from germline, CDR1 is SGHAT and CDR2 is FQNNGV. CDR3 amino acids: CASSSMTGRNEKLFF. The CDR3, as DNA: TGTGCCAGCAGCTCTATGACAGGGAGGAATGAAAAACTGTTTTTT.

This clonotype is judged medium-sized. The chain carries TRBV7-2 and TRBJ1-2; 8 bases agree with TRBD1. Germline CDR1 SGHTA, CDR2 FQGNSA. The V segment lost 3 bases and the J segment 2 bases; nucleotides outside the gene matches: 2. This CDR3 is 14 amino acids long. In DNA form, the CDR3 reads TGTGCCAGCAGCTTCCCAGGGGGCAACTATGGCTACACCTTC. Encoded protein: CASSFPGGNYGYTF.

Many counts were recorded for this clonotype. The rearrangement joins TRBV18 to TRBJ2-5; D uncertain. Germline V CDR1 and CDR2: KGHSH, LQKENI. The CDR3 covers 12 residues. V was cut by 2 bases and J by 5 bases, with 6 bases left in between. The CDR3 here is CASSPGAETQYF. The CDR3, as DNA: TGTGCCAGCTCACCAGGAGCTGAGACCCAGTACTTC.

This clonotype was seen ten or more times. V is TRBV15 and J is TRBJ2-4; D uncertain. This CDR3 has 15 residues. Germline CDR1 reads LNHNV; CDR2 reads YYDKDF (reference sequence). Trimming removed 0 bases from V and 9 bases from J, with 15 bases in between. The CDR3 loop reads CATSRDLDVYSIQYF. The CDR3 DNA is TGTGCCACCAGCAGAGACCTGGACGTATACAGCATTCAGTACTTC.

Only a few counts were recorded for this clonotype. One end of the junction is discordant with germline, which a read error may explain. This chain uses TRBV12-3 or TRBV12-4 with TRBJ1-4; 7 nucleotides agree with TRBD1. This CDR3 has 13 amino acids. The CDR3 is CASSLKNPTGPLF. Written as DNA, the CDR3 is TGTGCCAGCAGTTTAAAGAATCCGACAGGGCCTCTTTTT.

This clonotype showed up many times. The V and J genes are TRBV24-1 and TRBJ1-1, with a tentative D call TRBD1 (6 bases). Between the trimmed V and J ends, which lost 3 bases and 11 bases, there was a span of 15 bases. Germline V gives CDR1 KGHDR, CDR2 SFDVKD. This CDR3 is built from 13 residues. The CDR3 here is CATSDSQGFKAFF. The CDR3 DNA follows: TGTGCCACCAGTGATAGTCAGGGGTTTAAGGCTTTCTTT.

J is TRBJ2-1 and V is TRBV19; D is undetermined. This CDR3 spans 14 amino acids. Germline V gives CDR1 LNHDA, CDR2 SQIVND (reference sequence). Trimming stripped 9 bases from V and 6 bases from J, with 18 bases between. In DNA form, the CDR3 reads TGTGCCAGCACCTCCCTTGGGCCCCGCAATGAGCAGTTCTTC. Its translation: CASTSLGPRNEQFF.

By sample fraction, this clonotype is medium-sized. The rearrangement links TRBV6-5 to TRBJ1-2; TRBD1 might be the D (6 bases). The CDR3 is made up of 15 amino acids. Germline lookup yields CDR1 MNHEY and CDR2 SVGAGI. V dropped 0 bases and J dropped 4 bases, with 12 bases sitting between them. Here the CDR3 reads CASSYSPGGGYGYTF. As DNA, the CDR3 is TGTGCCAGCAGTTACTCGCCCGGGGGCGGCTATGGCTACACCTTC.

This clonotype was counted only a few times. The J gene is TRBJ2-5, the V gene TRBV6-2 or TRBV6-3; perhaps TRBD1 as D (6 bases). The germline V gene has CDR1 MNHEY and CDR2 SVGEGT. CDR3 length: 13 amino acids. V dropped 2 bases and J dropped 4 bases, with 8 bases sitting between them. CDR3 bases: TGTGCCAGCAGTTACGGGGGCAGAGAGACCCAGTACTTC. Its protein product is CASSYGGRETQYF.

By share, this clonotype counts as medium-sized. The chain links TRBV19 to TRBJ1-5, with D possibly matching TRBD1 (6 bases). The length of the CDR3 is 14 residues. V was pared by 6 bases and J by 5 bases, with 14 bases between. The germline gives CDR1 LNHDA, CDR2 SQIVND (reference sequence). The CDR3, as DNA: TGTGCCAGTAGACCCGGACAGCCCCATCAGCCCCAGCATTTT. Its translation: CASRPGQPHQPQHF.

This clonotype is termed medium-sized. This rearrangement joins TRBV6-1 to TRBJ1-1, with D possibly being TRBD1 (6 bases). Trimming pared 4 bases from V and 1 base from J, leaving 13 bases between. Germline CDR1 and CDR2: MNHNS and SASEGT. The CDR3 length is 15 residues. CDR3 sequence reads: CASSATWTANTEAFF. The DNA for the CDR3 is TGTGCCAGCAGTGCAACTTGGACAGCGAACACTGAAGCTTTCTTT.

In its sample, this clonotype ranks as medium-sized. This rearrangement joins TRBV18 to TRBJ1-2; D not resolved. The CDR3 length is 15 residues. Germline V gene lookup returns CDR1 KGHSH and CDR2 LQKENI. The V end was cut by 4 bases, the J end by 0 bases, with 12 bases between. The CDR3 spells CASSRLGRANYGYTF. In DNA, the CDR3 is TGTGCCAGCTCACGTCTCGGTCGAGCTAACTATGGCTACACCTTC.

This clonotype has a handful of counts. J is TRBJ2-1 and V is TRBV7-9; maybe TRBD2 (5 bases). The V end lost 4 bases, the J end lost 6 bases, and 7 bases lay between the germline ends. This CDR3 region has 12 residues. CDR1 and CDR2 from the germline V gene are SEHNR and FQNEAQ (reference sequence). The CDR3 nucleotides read TGTGCCAGCAGCTCGGACTTCAATGAGCAGTTCTTC. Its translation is CASSSDFNEQFF.

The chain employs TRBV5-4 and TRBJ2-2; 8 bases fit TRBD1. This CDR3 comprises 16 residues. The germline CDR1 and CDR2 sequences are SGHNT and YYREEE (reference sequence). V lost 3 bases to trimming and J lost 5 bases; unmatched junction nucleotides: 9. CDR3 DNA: TGTGCCAGCAGCTCCGGTGGGGACAGGAGGACCGGGGAGCTGTTTTTT. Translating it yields CASSSGGDRRTGELFF.

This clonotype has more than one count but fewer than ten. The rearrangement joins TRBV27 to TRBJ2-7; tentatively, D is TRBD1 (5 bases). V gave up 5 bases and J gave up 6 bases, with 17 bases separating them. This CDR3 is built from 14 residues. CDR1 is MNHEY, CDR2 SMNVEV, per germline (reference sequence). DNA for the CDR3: TGTGCCAGCAGTCTAACCCCGCAGGGAAGCGAGCAGTACTTC. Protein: CASSLTPQGSEQYF.

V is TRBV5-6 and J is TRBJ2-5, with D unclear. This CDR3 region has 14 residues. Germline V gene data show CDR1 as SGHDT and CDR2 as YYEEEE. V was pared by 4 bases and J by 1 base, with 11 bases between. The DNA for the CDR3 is TGTGCCAGCAGCCCCCTAGGGTTCCAAGAGACCCAGTACTTC. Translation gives CASSPLGFQETQYF.

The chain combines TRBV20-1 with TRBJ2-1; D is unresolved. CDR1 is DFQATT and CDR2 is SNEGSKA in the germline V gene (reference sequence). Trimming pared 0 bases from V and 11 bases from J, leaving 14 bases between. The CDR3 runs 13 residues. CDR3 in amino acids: CSARDKGLTKQFF. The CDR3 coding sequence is TGCAGTGCTAGAGATAAAGGGCTAACAAAGCAGTTCTTC.

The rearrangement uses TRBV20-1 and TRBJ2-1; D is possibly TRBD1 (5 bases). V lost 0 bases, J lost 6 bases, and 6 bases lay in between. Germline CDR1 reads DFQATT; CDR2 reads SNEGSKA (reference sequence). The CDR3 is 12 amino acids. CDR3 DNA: TGCAGTGCTAGAGAAGACAGCAATGAGCAGTTCTTC. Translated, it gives CSAREDSNEQFF.

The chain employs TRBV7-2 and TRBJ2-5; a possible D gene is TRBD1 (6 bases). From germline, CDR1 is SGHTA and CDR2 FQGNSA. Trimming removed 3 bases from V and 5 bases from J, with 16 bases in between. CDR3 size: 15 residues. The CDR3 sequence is CASSFARGERETQYF. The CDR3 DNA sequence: TGTGCCAGCAGCTTCGCCAGGGGAGAGCGGGAGACCCAGTACTTC.

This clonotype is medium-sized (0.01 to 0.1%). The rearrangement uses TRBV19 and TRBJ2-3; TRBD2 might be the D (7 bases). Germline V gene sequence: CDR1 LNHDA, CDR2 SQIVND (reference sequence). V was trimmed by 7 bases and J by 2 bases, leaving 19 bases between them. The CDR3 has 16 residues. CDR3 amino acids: CASTPGGRGLTDTQYF. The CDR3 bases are TGTGCCAGTACCCCGGGGGGCAGGGGACTCACAGATACGCAGTATTTT.

CDR3 DNA: TGTGCCAGCAGCCCGACAGGGGCGGGAGAAAAACTGTTTTTT. This gives the protein CASSPTGAGEKLFF. The rearrangement links TRBV5-4 to TRBJ1-4; 8 bases are a match to TRBD1. Germline trimming cut 4 bases from V and 8 bases from J; bases unmatched to any gene: 7. Germline V gene sequence: CDR1 SGHNT, CDR2 YYREEE (reference sequence). This CDR3 is 14 amino acids long.

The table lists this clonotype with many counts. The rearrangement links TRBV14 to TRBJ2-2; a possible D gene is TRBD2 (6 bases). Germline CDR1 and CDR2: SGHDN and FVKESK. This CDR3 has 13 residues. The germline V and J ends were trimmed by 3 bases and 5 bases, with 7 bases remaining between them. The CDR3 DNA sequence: TGTGCCAGCAGCCAGGGACTGACCGGGGAGCTGTTTTTT. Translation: CASSQGLTGELFF.

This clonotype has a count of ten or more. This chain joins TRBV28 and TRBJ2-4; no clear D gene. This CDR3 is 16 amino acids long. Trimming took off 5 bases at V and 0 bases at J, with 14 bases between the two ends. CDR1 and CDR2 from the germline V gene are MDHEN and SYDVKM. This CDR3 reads CASSTTRLLAKNIQYF. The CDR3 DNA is TGTGCCAGCAGTACGACGCGACTCCTAGCCAAAAACATTCAGTACTTC.

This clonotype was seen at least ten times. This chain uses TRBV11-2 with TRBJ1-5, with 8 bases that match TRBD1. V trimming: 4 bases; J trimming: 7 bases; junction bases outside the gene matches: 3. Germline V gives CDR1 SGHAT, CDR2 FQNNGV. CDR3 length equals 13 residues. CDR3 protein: CASSSGDRQPQHF. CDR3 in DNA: TGTGCCAGCAGCTCAGGGGACAGGCAGCCCCAGCATTTT.